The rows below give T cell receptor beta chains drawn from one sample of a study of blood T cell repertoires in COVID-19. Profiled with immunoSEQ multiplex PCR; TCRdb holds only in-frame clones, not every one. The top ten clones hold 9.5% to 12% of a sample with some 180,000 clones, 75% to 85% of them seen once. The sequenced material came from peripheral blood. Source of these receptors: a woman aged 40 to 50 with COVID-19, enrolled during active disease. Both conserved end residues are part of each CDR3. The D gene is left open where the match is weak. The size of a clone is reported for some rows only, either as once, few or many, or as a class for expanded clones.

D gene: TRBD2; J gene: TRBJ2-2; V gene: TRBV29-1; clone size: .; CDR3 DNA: TGCAGCGTTGGACTAGCGGGAGCCGGGGAGCTGTTTTTT; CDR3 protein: CSVGLAGAGELFF
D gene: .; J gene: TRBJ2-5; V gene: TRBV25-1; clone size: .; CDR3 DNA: TGTGCCAGCAGTGAAACACAAGGACAGCCGGTAGGGACCCAGTACTTC; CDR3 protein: CASSETQGQPVGTQYF
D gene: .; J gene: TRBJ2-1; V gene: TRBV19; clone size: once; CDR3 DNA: TGTGCCAGTACACAAAGCTGGGGCCATGAGCAGTTCTTC; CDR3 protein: CASTQSWGHEQFF
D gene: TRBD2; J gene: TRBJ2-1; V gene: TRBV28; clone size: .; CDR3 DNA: TGTGCCAGCGCCTTTGGCGGGAGTGGTACCAATGAGCAGTTCTTC; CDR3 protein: CASAFGGSGTNEQFF
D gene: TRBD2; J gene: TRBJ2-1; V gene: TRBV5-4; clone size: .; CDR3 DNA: TGTGCCAGCAGCAAAGGACTAGCGGGCCTCAATGAGCAGTTCTTC; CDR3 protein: CASSKGLAGLNEQFF
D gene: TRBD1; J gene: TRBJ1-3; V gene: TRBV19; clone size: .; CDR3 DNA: TGTGCCAGTAAATCCAGGGGGCCTGGAAACACCATATATTTT; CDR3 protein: CASKSRGPGNTIYF
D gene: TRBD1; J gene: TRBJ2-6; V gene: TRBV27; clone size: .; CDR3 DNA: TGTGCCAGCAGTTTCTATCGACAGGGGAAACCTGGGGCCAACGTCCTGACTTTC; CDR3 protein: CASSFYRQGKPGANVLTF
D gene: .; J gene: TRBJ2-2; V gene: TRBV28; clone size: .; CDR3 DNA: TGTGCCAGCAGTGTGCCCGGGTCCAACACCGGGGAGCTGTTTTTT; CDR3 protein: CASSVPGSNTGELFF
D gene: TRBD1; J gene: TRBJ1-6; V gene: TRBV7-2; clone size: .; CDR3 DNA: TGTGCCAGCAGATCATCCGGGACAGACTATAATTCACCCCTCCACTTT; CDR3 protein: CASRSSGTDYNSPLHF
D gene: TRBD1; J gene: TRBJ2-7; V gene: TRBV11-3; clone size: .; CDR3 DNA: TGTGCCAGCAGCCCACGGACAGGGACCTACGAGCAGTACTTC; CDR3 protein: CASSPRTGTYEQYF
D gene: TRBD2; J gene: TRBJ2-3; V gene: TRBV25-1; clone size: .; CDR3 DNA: TGTGCCAGCAGTGAATTGAGTAGCGGGGGTTCGGATACGCAGTATTTT; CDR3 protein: CASSELSSGGSDTQYF
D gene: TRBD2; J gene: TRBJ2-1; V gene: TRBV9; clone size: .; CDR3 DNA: TGTGCCAGCAGCGGACTAGCGGGAACTTTCAATGAGCAGTTCTTC; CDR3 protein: CASSGLAGTFNEQFF
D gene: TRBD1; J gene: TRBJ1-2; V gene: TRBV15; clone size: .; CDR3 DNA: TGTGCCACCAGCAGCACCAATTCGGACAGGGGGGGCTATGGCTACACCTTC; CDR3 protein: CATSSTNSDRGGYGYTF
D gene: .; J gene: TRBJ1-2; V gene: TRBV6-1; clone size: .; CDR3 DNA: TGTGCCAGCAGTGAATTTCCCACGGACAGTTTCTTAGACTACACCTTC; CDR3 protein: CASSEFPTDSFLDYTF
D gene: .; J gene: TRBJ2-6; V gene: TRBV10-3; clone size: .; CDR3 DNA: TGTGCCATCGCGGGGTTAGGCAACGTCCTGACTTTC; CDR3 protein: CAIAGLGNVLTF
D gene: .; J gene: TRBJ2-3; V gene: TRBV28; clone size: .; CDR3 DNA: TGTGCCAGCAGTTTGGCGGACTTCACAGATACGCAGTATTTT; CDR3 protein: CASSLADFTDTQYF
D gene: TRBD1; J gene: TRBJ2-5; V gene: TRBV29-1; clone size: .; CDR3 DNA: TGCAGCGTTATCGCGACAGGGCGAGAGACCCAGTACTTC; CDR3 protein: CSVIATGRETQYF
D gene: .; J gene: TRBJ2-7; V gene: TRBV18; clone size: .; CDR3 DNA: TGTGCCAGCTCATTCCGAGGAGCCCGCGGAACCTACGAGCAGTACTTC; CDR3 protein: CASSFRGARGTYEQYF
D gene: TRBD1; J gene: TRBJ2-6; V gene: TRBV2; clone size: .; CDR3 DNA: TGTGCCAGCAGTGAAGTGGGACAGGGATTACCTGGGGCCAACGTCCTGACTTTC; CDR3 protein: CASSEVGQGLPGANVLTF
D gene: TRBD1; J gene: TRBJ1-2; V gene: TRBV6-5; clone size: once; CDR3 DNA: TGTGCCGCTACGGACAGGGGGCCCTATGGCTACACCTTC; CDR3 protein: CAATDRGPYGYTF
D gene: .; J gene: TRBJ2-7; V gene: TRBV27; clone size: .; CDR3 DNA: TGTGCCAGCAGGAACGGAGCCTACTACGAGCAGTACTTC; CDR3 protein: CASRNGAYYEQYF
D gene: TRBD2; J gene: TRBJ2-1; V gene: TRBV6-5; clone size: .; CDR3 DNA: TGTGCCAGCCAAGGGGTCAGCGGGAGGGGTGAGCAGTTCTTC; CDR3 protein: CASQGVSGRGEQFF
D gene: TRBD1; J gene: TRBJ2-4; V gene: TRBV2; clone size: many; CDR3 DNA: TGTGCCAGCAGTGACAGGGGGCTTGACATTCAGTACTTC; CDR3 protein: CASSDRGLDIQYF
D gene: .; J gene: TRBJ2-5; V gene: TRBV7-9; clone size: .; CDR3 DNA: TGTGCCAGCAGCTTAGGACTACAAGAGACCCAGTACTTC; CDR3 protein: CASSLGLQETQYF
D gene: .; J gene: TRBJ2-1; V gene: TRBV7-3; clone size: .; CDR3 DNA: TGTGCCAGCAGCTTAACCCACCAACAGGGCAATGAGCAGTTCTTC; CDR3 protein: CASSLTHQQGNEQFF
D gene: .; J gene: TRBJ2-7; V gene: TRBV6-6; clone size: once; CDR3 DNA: TGTGCCAGCAGCGAAACGGGAGAAGGATCCGAGCAGTACTTC; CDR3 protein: CASSETGEGSEQYF
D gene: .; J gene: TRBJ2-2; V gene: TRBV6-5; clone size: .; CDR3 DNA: TGTGCCAGCAAAAGACAGGTCGGGGAGCTGTTTTTT; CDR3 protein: CASKRQVGELFF
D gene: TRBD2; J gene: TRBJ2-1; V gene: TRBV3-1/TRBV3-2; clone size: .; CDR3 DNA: TGTGCCAGCAGCCGGGGGGCGGGAGGCTCCTACAATGAGCAGTTCTTC; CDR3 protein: CASSRGAGGSYNEQFF
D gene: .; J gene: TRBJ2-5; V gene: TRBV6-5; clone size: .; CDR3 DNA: TGTGCCAGCAGTTCCTCGAGGGTAGGCCCGACCCAGTACTTC; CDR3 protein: CASSSSRVGPTQYF
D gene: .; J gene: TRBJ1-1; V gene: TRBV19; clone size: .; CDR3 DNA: TGTGCCAGTAAAGCCGTGGGGGAGGGTGCCACTGAAGCTTTCTTT; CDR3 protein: CASKAVGEGATEAFF
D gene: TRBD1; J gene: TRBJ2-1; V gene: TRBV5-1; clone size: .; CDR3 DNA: TGCGCCAGCAGCTCGGCGGGACAGGGTTACAATGAGCAGTTCTTC; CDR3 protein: CASSSAGQGYNEQFF
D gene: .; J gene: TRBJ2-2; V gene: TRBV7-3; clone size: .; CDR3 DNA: TGTGCCAGCAGCTTCACGACAGCCGGGGAGCTGTTTTTT; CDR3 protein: CASSFTTAGELFF
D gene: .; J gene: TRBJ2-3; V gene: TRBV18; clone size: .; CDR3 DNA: TGTGCCACCAGTCCCAATTCGGATACGCAGTATTTT; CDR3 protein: CATSPNSDTQYF
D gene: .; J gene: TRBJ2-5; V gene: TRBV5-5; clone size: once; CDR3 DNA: TGTGCCAGCAGCTTGTACAGGGTAAGAGAGACCCAGTACTTC; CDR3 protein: CASSLYRVRETQYF
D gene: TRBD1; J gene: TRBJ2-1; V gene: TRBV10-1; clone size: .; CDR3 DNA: TGCGCCAGCACATCAGGGACAGGGGATCTGAATGAGCAGTTCTTC; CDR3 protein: CASTSGTGDLNEQFF
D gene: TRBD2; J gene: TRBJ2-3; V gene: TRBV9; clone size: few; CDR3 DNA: TGTGCCAGCAGCCTTAGCGGGGGGCCAGACACAGATACGCAGTATTTT; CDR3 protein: CASSLSGGPDTDTQYF
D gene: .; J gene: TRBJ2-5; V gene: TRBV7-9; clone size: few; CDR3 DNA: TGTGCCAGCAGCTCCCACCTTGACTACCAAGAGACCCAGTACTTC; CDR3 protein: CASSSHLDYQETQYF
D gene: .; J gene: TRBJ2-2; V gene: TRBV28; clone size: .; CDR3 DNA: TGTGCCAGCAGTTTACTTTCCCGGTCCCCCCTTGGTCCCGGGGAGCTGTTTTTT; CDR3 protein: CASSLLSRSPLGPGELFF
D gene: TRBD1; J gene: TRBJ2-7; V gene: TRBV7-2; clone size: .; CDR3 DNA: TGTGCCAGCAGCTTGGGGACAGGGGGCTCCTACGAGCAGTACTTC; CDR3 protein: CASSLGTGGSYEQYF
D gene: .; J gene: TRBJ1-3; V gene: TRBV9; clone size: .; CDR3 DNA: TGTGCCAGCAGCGTACCGGGAACGGGAAACACCATATATTTT; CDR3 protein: CASSVPGTGNTIYF
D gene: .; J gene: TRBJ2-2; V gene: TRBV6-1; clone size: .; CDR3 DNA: TGTGCCAGCAGTGAGCTACAGACGAACACCGGGGAGCTGTTTTTT; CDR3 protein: CASSELQTNTGELFF
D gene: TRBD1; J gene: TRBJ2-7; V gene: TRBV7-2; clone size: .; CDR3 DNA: TGTGCCAGCAGCTTAACGGGACAGTCCTACGAGCAGTACTTC; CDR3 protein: CASSLTGQSYEQYF
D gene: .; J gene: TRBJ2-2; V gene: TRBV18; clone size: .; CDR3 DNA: TGTGCCAGCTCATCATCGCTAGCCGGGGAGCTGTTTTTT; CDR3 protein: CASSSSLAGELFF
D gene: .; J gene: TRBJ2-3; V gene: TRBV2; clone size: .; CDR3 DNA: TGTGCCAGCAGTGAGGCCCCGGGAGATACGCAGTATTTT; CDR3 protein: CASSEAPGDTQYF